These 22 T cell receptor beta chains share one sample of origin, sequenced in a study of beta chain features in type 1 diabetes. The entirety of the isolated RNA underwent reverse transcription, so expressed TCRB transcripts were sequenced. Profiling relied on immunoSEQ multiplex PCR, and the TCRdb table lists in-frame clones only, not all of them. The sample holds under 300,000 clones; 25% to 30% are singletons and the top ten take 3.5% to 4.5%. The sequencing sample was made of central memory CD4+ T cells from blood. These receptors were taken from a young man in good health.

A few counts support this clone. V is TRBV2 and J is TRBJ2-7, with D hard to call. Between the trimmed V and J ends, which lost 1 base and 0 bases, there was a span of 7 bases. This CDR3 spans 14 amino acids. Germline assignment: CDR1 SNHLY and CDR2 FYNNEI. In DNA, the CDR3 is TGTGCCAGCAGTGAAGAAAGCTTCTCCTACGAGCAGTACTTC. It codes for CASSEESFSYEQYF.

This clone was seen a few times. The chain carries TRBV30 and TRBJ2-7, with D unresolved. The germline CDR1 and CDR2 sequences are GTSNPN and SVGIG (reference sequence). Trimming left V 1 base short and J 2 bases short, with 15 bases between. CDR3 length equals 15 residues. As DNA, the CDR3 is TGTGCCTGGAGTGACCGGGCCCGCATGACCTACGAGCAGTACTTC. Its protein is CAWSDRARMTYEQYF.

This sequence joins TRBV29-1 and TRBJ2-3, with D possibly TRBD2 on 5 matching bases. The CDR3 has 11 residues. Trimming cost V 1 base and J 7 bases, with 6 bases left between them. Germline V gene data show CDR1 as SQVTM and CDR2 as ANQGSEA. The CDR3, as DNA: TGCAGCGTTGAAGGAGGGTATACGCAGTATTTT. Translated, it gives CSVEGGYTQYF.

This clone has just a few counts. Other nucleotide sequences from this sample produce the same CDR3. CDR3 sequence reads: CATSRGFGLGQQETQYF. In DNA, the CDR3 is TGTGCCACCAGCAGAGGGTTCGGTCTCGGACAGCAAGAGACCCAGTACTTC. The chain carries TRBV15 and TRBJ2-5; TRBD1 is a possible D gene (6 bases). V gave up 1 base and J gave up 2 bases, with 17 bases separating them. Germline V CDR1 and CDR2: LNHNV, YYDKDF (reference sequence). The CDR3 totals 17 residues.

The DNA for the CDR3 is TGTGCCAGCAGCCCCCAAGCGGGATTCAATGAGCAGTTCTTC. Its translation is CASSPQAGFNEQFF. This chain uses TRBV7-2 with TRBJ2-1; 7 bases are a match to TRBD2. Looked up from germline, CDR1 is SGHTA and CDR2 is FQGNSA. The ends lost 5 bases at V and 6 bases at J; junction bases unmatched: 7. This CDR3 spans 14 amino acids.

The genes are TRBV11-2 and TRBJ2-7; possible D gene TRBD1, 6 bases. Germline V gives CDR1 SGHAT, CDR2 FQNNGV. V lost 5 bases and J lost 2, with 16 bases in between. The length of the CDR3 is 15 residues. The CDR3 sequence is CASSPGQFNTYEQYF. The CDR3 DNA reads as TGTGCCAGCAGCCCCGGACAGTTCAACACCTACGAGCAGTACTTC.

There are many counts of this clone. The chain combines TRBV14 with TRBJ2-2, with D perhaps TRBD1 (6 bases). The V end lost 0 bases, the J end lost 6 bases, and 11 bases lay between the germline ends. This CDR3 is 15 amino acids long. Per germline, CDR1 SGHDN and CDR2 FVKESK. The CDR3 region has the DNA TGTGCCAGCAGCCAAGACCTGCCAGGGGCCGGGGAGCTGTTTTTT. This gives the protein CASSQDLPGAGELFF.

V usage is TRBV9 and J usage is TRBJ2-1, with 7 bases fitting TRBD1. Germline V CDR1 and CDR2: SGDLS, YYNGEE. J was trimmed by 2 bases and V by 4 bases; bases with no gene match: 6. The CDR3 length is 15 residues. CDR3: CASSIDRAPYNEQFF. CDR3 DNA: TGTGCCAGCAGCATAGACAGGGCCCCCTACAATGAGCAGTTCTTC.

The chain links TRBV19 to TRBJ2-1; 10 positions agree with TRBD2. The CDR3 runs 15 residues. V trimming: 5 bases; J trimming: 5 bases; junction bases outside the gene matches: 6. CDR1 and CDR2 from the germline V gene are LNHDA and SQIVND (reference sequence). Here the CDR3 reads CASSGEREGNNEQFF. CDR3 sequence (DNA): TGTGCCAGTAGTGGGGAGCGGGAGGGGAACAATGAGCAGTTCTTC.

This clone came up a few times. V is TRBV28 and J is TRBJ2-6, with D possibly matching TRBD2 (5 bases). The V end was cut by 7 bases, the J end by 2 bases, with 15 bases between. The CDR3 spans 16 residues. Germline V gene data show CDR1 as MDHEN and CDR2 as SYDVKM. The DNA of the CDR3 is TGTGCCAGCAACGGGGAACCTTCGACTGGGGCCAACGTCCTGACTTTC. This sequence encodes CASNGEPSTGANVLTF.

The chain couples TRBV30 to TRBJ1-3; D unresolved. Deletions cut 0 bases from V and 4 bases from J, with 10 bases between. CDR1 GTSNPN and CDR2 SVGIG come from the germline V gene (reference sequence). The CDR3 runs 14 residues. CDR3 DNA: TGTGCCTGGAGTGTAAGCCTCGGGGGAAACACCATATATTTT. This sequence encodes CAWSVSLGGNTIYF.

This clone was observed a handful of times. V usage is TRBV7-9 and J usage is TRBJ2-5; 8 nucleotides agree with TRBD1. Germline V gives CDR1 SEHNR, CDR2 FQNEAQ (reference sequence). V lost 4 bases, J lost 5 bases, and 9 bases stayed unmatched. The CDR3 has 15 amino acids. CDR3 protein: CASSSYRGSRETQYF. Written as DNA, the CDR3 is TGTGCCAGCAGCTCCTACAGGGGGAGTCGGGAGACCCAGTACTTC.

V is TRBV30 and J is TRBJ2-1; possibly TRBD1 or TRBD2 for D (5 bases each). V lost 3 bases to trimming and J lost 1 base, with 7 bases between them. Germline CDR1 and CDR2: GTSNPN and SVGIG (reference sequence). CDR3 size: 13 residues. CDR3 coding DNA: TGTGCCTGGAGAGAGGGGTCCTACAATGAGCAGTTCTTC. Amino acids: CAWREGSYNEQFF.

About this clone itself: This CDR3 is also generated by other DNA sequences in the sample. CDR3: CASSLGTGELFF. The CDR3, as DNA: TGTGCCAGCAGCTTAGGCACCGGGGAGCTGTTTTTT. This chain connects TRBV7-2 to TRBJ2-2; D gene uncertain. V dropped 1 base and J dropped 4 bases, with 1 base sitting between them. Germline V gives CDR1 SGHTA, CDR2 FQGNSA. The CDR3 is made up of 12 amino acids. The variable domain in full, completed from reference TRBV7-2 and TRBJ2-2, reads GAGVSQSPSNKVTEKGKDVELRCDPISGHTALYWYRQSLGQGLEFLIYFQGNSAPDKSGLPSDRFSAERTGGSVSTLTIQRTQQEDSAVYLCASSLGTGELFFGEGSRLTVL.

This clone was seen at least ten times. For the CDR3, the DNA is TGTGCCAGCAGCTTGGCCATTCTGGCGGGTAGCTACAATGAGCAGTTCTTC. Translating it yields CASSLAILAGSYNEQFF. This sequence joins TRBV5-4 and TRBJ2-1, with D tentatively TRBD2 (5 bases). The V and J ends lost 0 bases and 3 bases respectively, with 16 bases between them. The CDR3 totals 17 residues. Germline lookup yields CDR1 SGHNT and CDR2 YYREEE (reference sequence). Combining the CDR3 with reference TRBV5-4 and TRBJ2-1 gives the whole variable domain ETGVTQSPTHLIKTRGQQVTLRCSSQSGHNTVSWYQQALGQGPQFIFQYYREEENGRGNFPPRFSGLQFPNYSSELNVNALELDDSALYLCASSLAILAGSYNEQFFGPGTRLTVL.

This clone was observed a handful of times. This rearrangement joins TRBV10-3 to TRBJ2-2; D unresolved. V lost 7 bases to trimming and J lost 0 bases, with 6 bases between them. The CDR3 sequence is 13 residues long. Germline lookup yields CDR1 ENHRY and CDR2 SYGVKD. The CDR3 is CAITVANTGELFF. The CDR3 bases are TGTGCCATCACTGTAGCGAACACCGGGGAGCTGTTTTTT.

DNA of the CDR3: TGCGCCAGCAGCTTGCGGGGACAGGGGACCTACAATGAGCAGTTCTTC. It translates to CASSLRGQGTYNEQFF. The chain recombines TRBV5-1 with TRBJ2-1; 10 bases fit TRBD1. Per the germline V gene, CDR1 is SGHRS and CDR2 is YFSETQ. The CDR3 extends over 16 amino acids. The trim removed 1 base at V and 2 bases at J, leaving 3 bases unmatched.

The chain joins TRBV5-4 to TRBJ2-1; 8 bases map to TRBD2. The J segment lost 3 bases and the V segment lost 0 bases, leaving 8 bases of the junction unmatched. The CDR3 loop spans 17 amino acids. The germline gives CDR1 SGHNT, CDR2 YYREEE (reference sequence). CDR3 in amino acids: CASSLGSGKINYNEQFF. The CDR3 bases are TGTGCCAGCAGCTTGGGTAGCGGGAAGATCAACTACAATGAGCAGTTCTTC.

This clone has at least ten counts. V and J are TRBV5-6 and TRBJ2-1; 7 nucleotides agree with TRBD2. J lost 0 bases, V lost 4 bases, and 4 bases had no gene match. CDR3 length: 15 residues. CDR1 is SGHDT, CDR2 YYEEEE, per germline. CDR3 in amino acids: CASSRRTSSYNEQFF. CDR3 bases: TGTGCCAGCAGCAGACGGACTAGCTCCTACAATGAGCAGTTCTTC.

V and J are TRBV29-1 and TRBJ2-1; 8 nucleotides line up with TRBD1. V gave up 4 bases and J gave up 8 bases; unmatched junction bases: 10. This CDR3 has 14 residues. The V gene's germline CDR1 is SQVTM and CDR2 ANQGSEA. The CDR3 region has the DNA TGCAGCGTTGGGACAGGGTCCACAATCCATGAGCAGTTCTTC. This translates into CSVGTGSTIHEQFF.

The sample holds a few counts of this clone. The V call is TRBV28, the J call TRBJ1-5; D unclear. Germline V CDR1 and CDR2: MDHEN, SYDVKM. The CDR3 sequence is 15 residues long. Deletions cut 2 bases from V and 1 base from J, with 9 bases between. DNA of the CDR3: TGTGCCAGCAGTTTACTGGGTAGGAGCAATCAGCCCCAGCATTTT. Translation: CASSLLGRSNQPQHF.

CDR3 loop: CASSSGQGWDEQFF. CDR3 in DNA: TGTGCCAGCAGCTCAGGCCAGGGGTGGGATGAGCAGTTCTTC. This rearrangement joins TRBV7-9 to TRBJ2-1; the D gene is possibly TRBD1 (6 bases). V lost 4 bases, J lost 8 bases, and 15 bases lay in between. Germline CDR1 and CDR2: SEHNR and FQNEAQ (reference sequence). The length of the CDR3 is 14 residues. The full variable domain, its missing parts supplied by reference TRBV7-9 and TRBJ2-1, is DTGVSQNPRHKITKRGQNVTFRCDPISEHNRLYWYRQTLGQGPEFLTYFQNEAQLEKSRLLSDRFSAERPKGSFSTLEIQRTEQGDSAMYLCASSSGQGWDEQFFGPGTRLTVL.